These T cell receptor beta chains were read from a single sample in a study of CD8+ T cells in alopecia areata. TCRdb keeps only in-frame clones here, not all; method: immunoSEQ multiplex PCR. Here the sample spans about 70,000 clones, about 45% being singletons. The source material was CD8+ T cells sorted from blood, sampled at week 0. These receptors were taken from a human donor with alopecia areata. Each CDR3 is given with its conserved first and last residue. The D gene is left open where the match is weak. Some rows have no size entry. The others give once, few or many, or a class for an expanded clone.

TRBV29-1	.	TRBJ2-1	.	CSVVADNEQFF	TGCAGCGTTGTAGCGGACAATGAGCAGTTCTTC
TRBV7-9	.	TRBJ2-7	.	CASSSLHEQYF	TGTGCCAGCAGCTCGTTGCACGAGCAGTACTTC
TRBV2	TRBD2	TRBJ2-7	.	CASIGAGGPHEQYF	TGTGCCAGCATCGGCGCGGGAGGGCCCCATGAGCAGTACTTC
TRBV9	TRBD2	TRBJ2-7	.	CASSRGLASEQYF	TGTGCCAGCAGCCGTGGACTAGCCAGCGAGCAGTACTTC
TRBV2	TRBD1	TRBJ2-7	.	CASTGGWGQGLYEQYF	TGTGCCAGCACTGGGGGTTGGGGACAGGGTCTCTACGAGCAGTACTTC
TRBV7-8	TRBD1	TRBJ2-5	.	CASSLETGGKETQYF	TGTGCCAGCAGCTTAGAGACAGGGGGGAAAGAGACCCAGTACTTC
TRBV4-1	.	TRBJ2-7	.	CASSQVVGGQDEQYF	TGCGCCAGCAGCCAAGTCGTCGGGGGTCAGGACGAGCAGTACTTC
TRBV27	.	TRBJ2-7	few	CASSSVPYEQYF	TGTGCCAGCAGTTCGGTTCCCTACGAGCAGTACTTC
TRBV2	TRBD2	TRBJ2-3	.	CASSEALASGSFPDTQYF	TGTGCCAGCAGTGAAGCGCTGGCTAGCGGGAGTTTCCCAGATACGCAGTATTTT
TRBV6-5	.	TRBJ2-7	.	CASSYSRPGGDYEQYF	TGTGCCAGCAGTTACTCCCGTCCCGGTGGGGACTACGAGCAGTACTTC
TRBV7-9	.	TRBJ2-2	.	CASSFVGELFF	TGTGCCAGCAGCTTCGTCGGGGAGCTGTTTTTT
TRBV29-1	TRBD2	TRBJ2-3	few	CSVGEGPVDTQYF	TGCAGCGTTGGGGAGGGCCCGGTAGATACGCAGTATTTT
TRBV7-9	TRBD2	TRBJ2-3	few	CASSLLTSGSTDTQYF	TGTGCCAGCAGCTTATTGACTAGCGGGAGCACAGATACGCAGTATTTT
TRBV11-2	TRBD2	TRBJ2-7	.	CASSLTAGESYEQYF	TGTGCCAGCAGCTTAACAGCGGGAGAGTCTTACGAGCAGTACTTC
TRBV29-1	.	TRBJ2-1	few	CSVVLAAGSYNEQFF	TGCAGCGTTGTCTTAGCGGCTGGCTCCTACAATGAGCAGTTCTTC
TRBV29-1	TRBD2	TRBJ2-7	.	CTPPLGRVAGDREQYF	TGCACCCCCCCTTTGGGTCGAGTAGCGGGAGACCGCGAGCAGTACTTC
TRBV6-4	.	TRBJ2-1	.	CASSDPGKRAKGNEQFF	TGTGCCAGCAGTGATCCCGGCAAAAGGGCCAAGGGGAATGAGCAGTTCTTC
TRBV4-2	.	TRBJ1-3	.	CASSPGEGYSGNTIYF	TGTGCCAGCAGCCCCGGGGAGGGGTACTCTGGAAACACCATATATTTT
TRBV29-1	TRBD1	TRBJ2-7	.	CSVIDRGPREQYF	TGCAGCGTCATAGACAGGGGGCCTCGGGAGCAGTACTTC
TRBV7-9	.	TRBJ2-5	few	CASRWGRQETQYF	TGTGCCAGCAGATGGGGAAGGCAAGAGACCCAGTACTTC
TRBV29-1	TRBD2	TRBJ2-2	.	CSVVPSGGNTGELFF	TGCAGCGTTGTTCCGAGCGGGGGGAACACCGGGGAGCTGTTTTTT
TRBV29-1	TRBD2	TRBJ2-1	.	CSVVLAGGPSYNEQFF	TGCAGCGTTGTCCTAGCGGGAGGGCCCTCCTACAATGAGCAGTTCTTC
TRBV29-1	.	TRBJ2-1	few	CSSPRDSAFPGHFF	TGCAGCTCGCCGCGGGACAGTGCTTTTCCTGGGCACTTCTTC
TRBV4-2	.	TRBJ1-4	.	CASSQFGSNEKLFF	TGTGCCAGCAGCCAATTCGGGAGTAATGAAAAACTGTTTTTT
TRBV29-1	TRBD1	TRBJ2-2	.	CSALAPGTGAGGELFF	TGCAGCGCCTTAGCCCCCGGGACAGGGGCGGGCGGGGAGCTGTTTTTT
TRBV29-1	.	TRBJ1-2	.	CSVVGGSYGYTF	TGCAGCGTTGTAGGGGGAAGCTATGGCTACACCTTC
TRBV4-1	TRBD1	TRBJ2-3	.	CASSPRDRPGAQYF	TGCGCCAGCAGCCCGCGGGACAGGCCAGGGGCGCAGTATTTT
TRBV19	.	TRBJ1-1	few	CASSISGSAEAFF	TGTGCCAGTAGTATATCGGGGAGCGCTGAAGCTTTCTTT
TRBV27	.	TRBJ2-7	few	CASSILGGANYEQYF	TGTGCCAGCAGTATACTCGGCGGGGCGAACTACGAGCAGTACTTC
TRBV29-1	.	TRBJ2-7	few	CSVEDNEQYF	TGCAGCGTTGAAGACAACGAGCAGTACTTC
TRBV2	TRBD2	TRBJ2-4	few	CAAHGGEGLAKNIQYF	TGTGCCGCCCATGGGGGGGAGGGACTAGCCAAAAACATTCAGTACTTC
TRBV7-9	TRBD1	TRBJ2-1	.	CASSFGQGAGNEQFF	TGTGCCAGCAGCTTCGGACAGGGGGCAGGGAATGAGCAGTTCTTC
TRBV29-1	.	TRBJ2-1	.	CSVERRGSYNEQFF	TGCAGCGTTGAACGGCGGGGCTCCTACAATGAGCAGTTCTTC
TRBV4-1	TRBD2	TRBJ2-1	.	CASSQKSGGEQFF	TGCGCCAGCAGCCAAAAGTCGGGAGGTGAGCAGTTCTTC
TRBV30	.	TRBJ1-5	few	CAWSEGISNQPQHF	TGTGCCTGGAGTGAAGGGATCAGCAATCAGCCCCAGCATTTT
TRBV25-1	TRBD1	TRBJ2-1	.	CASSGPGTGFYEQFF	TGTGCCAGCAGTGGCCCCGGGACAGGGTTCTATGAGCAGTTCTTC
TRBV27	.	TRBJ1-1	.	CASSLRPGGSRTEAFF	TGTGCCAGCAGTTTACGACCGGGTGGAAGTCGCACTGAAGCTTTCTTT